This TCR beta chain was identified in a study of T cell changes during pregnancy in multiple sclerosis (dated by TCRdb to the late 2010s). Concerning the study at large: The study looked at changes in the T cell repertoire across pregnancy in women with multiple sclerosis.

Receptor libraries were prepared by the immunoSEQ multiplex PCR assay. TCRdb's version of the immuneACCESS table is confined to in-frame rearrangements and falls short of the full clone set. An unresolved V gene accounts for under half of the shortfall where checked; the remainder is of unknown origin. For this sample there are 38,000 or so clones; more than 80% appear just once. Jointly, the top ten make up 0.43% of the sample. Concerning this clone: It lacks a known antigen. Base qualities are not at hand, and no much larger clone is one base apart.

Based on the germline V gene (reference sequence), the CDR1 and CDR2 sequences are LNHDA and SQIVND. Reading from cysteine to phenylalanine, the CDR3 counts 15 amino acids. Kept here is only the CDR3 DNA, which spans 45 bases and is read in frame from base 1. V has 6 bases trimmed and J has 7 bases trimmed; junction bases matching no gene number 5. The sequences come from CD4+ T cells from peripheral blood mononuclear cells, collected in the third trimester of pregnancy. Recombination joined TRBV19 with TRBJ2-1, with 14 bases matching TRBD2. The sequence derives from a female donor with multiple sclerosis, enrolled in a pregnancy study. CDR3 region: CASRKGLAGANEQFF. The DNA reads as follows: TGTGCCAGTAGAAAGGGACTAGCGGGAGCGAATGAGCAGTTCTTC.